This entry lists 13 T cell receptor beta chains sequenced from one sample in a study of OX40 agonist ivuxolimab in advanced cancers. The data were produced by immunoSEQ multiplex PCR, yet TCRdb's version contains in-frame clones alone and is incomplete. This table has about 72,000 clones, 75% to 95% appearing once. The sample consisted of CD4+ or CD8+ T cells sorted from blood, taken in a trial of the OX40 agonist ivuxolimab. The receptors derive from an adult with an advanced solid tumor such as melanoma, head and neck, liver or kidney cancer.

The genes are TRBV9 and TRBJ2-1; 10 nucleotides match TRBD2. Germline assignment: CDR1 SGDLS and CDR2 YYNGEE. The CDR3 is made up of 14 amino acids. V lost 0 bases and J lost 9; bases outside the gene matches: 3. The CDR3 loop reads CASSVEAGGGEQFF. The DNA of the CDR3 is TGTGCCAGCAGCGTAGAAGCGGGAGGGGGTGAGCAGTTCTTC.

The chain recombines TRBV30 with TRBJ1-5; TRBD1 agrees at 8 bases. CDR3 length equals 13 residues. V dropped 8 bases and J dropped 2; count of bases not matched to a gene: 5. From germline, CDR1 is GTSNPN and CDR2 SVGIG (reference sequence). The CDR3 DNA reads TGTGCCGCCGACAGGGGAGGCAATCAGCCCCAGCATTTT. It is translated as CAADRGGNQPQHF.

This rearrangement joins TRBV2 to TRBJ2-2, with 7 bases lining up with TRBD2. From germline, CDR1 is SNHLY and CDR2 FYNNEI. The CDR3 length is 17 residues. J lost 0 bases, V lost 3 bases, and 7 bases had no gene match. The CDR3 coding sequence is TGTGCCAGCAGTGAGAATAGCGGGCGCGCGAACACCGGGGAGCTGTTTTTT. As protein: CASSENSGRANTGELFF. The full variable domain, rest sourced from reference TRBV2 and TRBJ2-2, is EPEVTQTPSHQVTQMGQEVILRCVPISNHLYFYWYRQILGQKVEFLVSFYNNEISEKSEIFDDQFSVERPDGSNFTLKIRSTKLEDSAMYFCASSENSGRANTGELFFGEGSRLTVL.

As for this clone: The sample carries other DNA sequences with the same CDR3. The chain links TRBV27 to TRBJ2-6; D not resolved. Germline loops: CDR1 MNHEY, CDR2 SMNVEV (reference sequence). The CDR3 has 13 amino acids. V lost 6 bases and J lost 3, with 6 bases in between. The CDR3 here is CASSLSGANVLTF. In nucleotides, the CDR3 is TGTGCCAGCAGCTTGAGTGGGGCCAACGTCCTGACTTTC.

This sequence joins TRBV9 and TRBJ2-3; 16 nucleotides agree with TRBD2. Trimming removed 4 bases from V and 2 bases from J; junction bases left unmatched: 7. The length of the CDR3 is 18 residues. CDR1 is SGDLS and CDR2 is YYNGEE in the germline V gene. The CDR3: CASSLGLAGGLHTDTQYF. The CDR3 DNA follows: TGTGCCAGCAGCCTGGGACTAGCGGGGGGGCTTCACACAGATACGCAGTATTTT.

The chain is built from TRBV15 and TRBJ2-7; D may correspond to TRBD1 or TRBD2 (5 bases each). Trimming took 5 bases from V and 5 from J, leaving 19 bases between them. The CDR3 extends over 15 amino acids. The germline gives CDR1 LNHNV, CDR2 YYDKDF (reference sequence). Here the CDR3 DNA reads TGTGCCACCAGCCCAGCGGTGCTCATACAGGACGAGCAGTACTTC. It is translated as CATSPAVLIQDEQYF.

The V and J genes are TRBV9 and TRBJ2-3; possibly TRBD1 for D (5 bases). Germline values: CDR1 SGDLS, CDR2 YYNGEE. CDR3 length: 12 amino acids. Trimming took off 3 bases at V and 4 bases at J, with 6 bases between the two ends. The CDR3 DNA sequence: TGTGCCAGCAGCGCAGGGTCAGATACGCAGTATTTT. Its protein product is CASSAGSDTQYF.

This sequence joins TRBV6-5 and TRBJ2-1; tentatively, D is TRBD1 (6 bases). Germline V lookup: CDR1 MNHEY, CDR2 SVGAGI. The CDR3 extends over 14 amino acids. V was pared by 7 bases and J by 3 bases, with 13 bases between. CDR3 loop: CASKLTGYYNEQFF. The CDR3 region has the DNA TGTGCCAGCAAACTGACAGGCTACTACAATGAGCAGTTCTTC.

The chain is built from TRBV28 and TRBJ1-5; D not resolved. The germline V gene has CDR1 MDHEN and CDR2 SYDVKM. This CDR3 comprises 15 residues. V was pared by 2 bases and J by 0 bases, with 8 bases between. As DNA, the CDR3 is TGTGCCAGCAGTTTAACACTAATTAGCAATCAGCCCCAGCATTTT. As protein: CASSLTLISNQPQHF. Based on the CDR3 plus reference TRBV28 and TRBJ1-5, the full variable domain is DVKVTQSSRYLVKRTGEKVFLECVQDMDHENMFWYRQDPGLGLRLIYFSYDVKMKEKGDIPEGYSVSREKKERFSLILESASTNQTSMYLCASSLTLISNQPQHFGDGTRLSIL.

The rearrangement uses TRBV19 and TRBJ2-3; D is ambiguous. This CDR3 has 14 amino acids. CDR1 LNHDA and CDR2 SQIVND come from the germline V gene (reference sequence). V was clipped by 3 bases and J by 2 bases, with 9 bases between them. CDR3 coding DNA: TGTGCCAGTAGTATTGGGTACCCCACAGATACGCAGTATTTT. Translation gives CASSIGYPTDTQYF.

This clone was seen only once. The CDR3 DNA reads as TGTGCCAGCTCACCAGTAGCTAGCGGGGGAGCAGAGACCCAGTACTTC. As protein: CASSPVASGGAETQYF. The chain has TRBV18 and TRBJ2-5; 10 bases are shared with TRBD2. V shed 2 bases and J 4 bases; nucleotides not matched to a gene: 7. The CDR3 runs 16 residues. CDR1 is KGHSH and CDR2 is LQKENI in the germline V gene.

This clone showed up just once. The chain employs TRBV6-1 and TRBJ1-2, with D tentatively TRBD1 (6 bases). Germline CDR1 MNHNS, CDR2 SASEGT. The length of the CDR3 is 13 residues. Trimming removed 1 base from V and 4 bases from J, with 7 bases in between. CDR3 in DNA: TGTGCCAGCAGTGAAGGACAGGTCTATGGCTACACCTTC. Protein product: CASSEGQVYGYTF.

The table lists this clone with a count of one. The chain combines TRBV7-8 with TRBJ2-5; 8 positions agree with TRBD1. V gave up 4 bases and J gave up 2 bases; unmatched junction bases: 6. Germline CDR1 and CDR2: SGHVS and FQNEAQ. The CDR3 consists of 15 residues. The CDR3 sequence: CASSSIQGAQETQYF. CDR3 in DNA: TGTGCCAGCAGCTCCATCCAGGGGGCGCAAGAGACCCAGTACTTC.